The source of this TCR beta chain is a study of blood T cell repertoires in COVID-19 (dated by TCRdb to the early 2020s). Background for the entire study: Collaborator samples came from the United States, Italy and Spain and covered acute and convalescent phases of COVID-19. The material from the prospective study consisted of cDNA or gDNA derived from T cells, B-cell-depleted T cells, or PBMCs. Where available, HLA class I and class II types were obtained from metadata supplied by the sample provider rather than from assay-based typing. Nearly every sample came with metadata listing a de-identified subject ID, COVID-19 status, age in years and sex. The samples were drawn from the first 160 participants of the ongoing ImmuneRACE study and from 950 to 1,500 subjects provided by 6 global collaborators. Deeply sampled blood TCRbeta repertoires from subjects exposed to, actively infected with, or recovered from COVID-19 were included in the dataset. A freely available public database, intended as a resource for researchers studying the immune response to SARS-CoV-2, is where the repertoires were released. General conclusions and limits of the study: The amount of clinical and demographic metadata varied by source and participant and was provided uncurated.

On this clone itself: No cognate antigen has been identified for it. Base qualities are not provided; no much larger clone lies one nucleotide away.

Its CDR3 holds 13 amino acids, cysteine through phenylalanine. The only DNA kept is the CDR3, 39 bases in frame from the first base. As encoded in the germline V gene, CDR1 is ENHRY while CDR2 is SYGVKD. TCRbeta CDR3 regions were amplified from genomic DNA by means of the immunoSEQ Assay, a bias-controlled multiplex PCR. Concerning the study's data processing: The number of nucleated cells in each sample was estimated by amplification of reference gene primers within the assay. Sequence reads were collapsed and filtered to measure the absolute abundance of every unique TCRbeta CDR3 rearrangement. For each sample, productive Simpson clonality was calculated as the square root of Simpson's diversity index over productive rearrangements. The table was pulled from immuneACCESS by TCRdb, which kept in-frame rearrangements only. Such tables lose some clones; where checked, under half of the loss comes from unresolved V genes, and the rest has no known cause. V, J and clone size reflect that table, while D and trimming were determined from the DNA. This sample comprises 150,000 to 160,000 clones, roughly 83% of them detected only once. The ten largest account for 9% to 14% of the sample.

One collaborating source in Seattle enrolled patients while the patients were actively infected and followed the patients over time throughout the course of disease. Collaborating institutions collected whole blood in K2EDTA tubes following their own protocols. For TCRbeta analysis, collaborators shipped samples as frozen whole blood, isolated PBMCs, or DNA extracted from either of those sample types. The sample consisted of peripheral blood. This receptor was taken from a woman aged 55-75 years with COVID-19, enrolled during active disease. This chain is built from TRBV10-3 and TRBJ1-5; 8 junctional bases match TRBD1. The CDR3 is CATTGDSNQPQHF. The bases are TGTGCTACGACAGGGGATAGCAATCAGCCCCAGCATTTT.